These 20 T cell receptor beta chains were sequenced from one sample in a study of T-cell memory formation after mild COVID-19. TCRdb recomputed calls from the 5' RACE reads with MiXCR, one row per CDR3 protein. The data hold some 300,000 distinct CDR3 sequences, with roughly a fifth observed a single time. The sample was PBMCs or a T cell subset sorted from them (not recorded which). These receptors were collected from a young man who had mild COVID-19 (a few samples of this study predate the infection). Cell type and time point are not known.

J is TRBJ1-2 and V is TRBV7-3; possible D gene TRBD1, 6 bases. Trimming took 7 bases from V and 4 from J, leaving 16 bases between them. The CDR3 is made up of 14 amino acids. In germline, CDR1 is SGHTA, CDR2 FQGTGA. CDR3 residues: CASTLGGSFYGYTF. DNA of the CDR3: TGTGCCAGCACCCTCGGGGGCTCCTTCTATGGCTACACCTTC.

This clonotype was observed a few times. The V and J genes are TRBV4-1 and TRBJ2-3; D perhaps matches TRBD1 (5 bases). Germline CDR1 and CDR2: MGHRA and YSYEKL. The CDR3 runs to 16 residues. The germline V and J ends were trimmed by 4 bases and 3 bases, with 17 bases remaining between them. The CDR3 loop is CASSPELGASTDTQYF. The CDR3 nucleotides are TGCGCCAGCAGCCCCGAATTAGGGGCGAGTACAGATACGCAGTATTTT.

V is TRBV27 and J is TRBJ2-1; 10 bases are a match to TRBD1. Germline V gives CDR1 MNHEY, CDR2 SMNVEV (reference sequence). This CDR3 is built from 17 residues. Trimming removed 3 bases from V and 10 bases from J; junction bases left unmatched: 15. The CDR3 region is CASSLRQGAGGDREQFF. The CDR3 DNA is TGTGCCAGCAGTTTGAGACAGGGGGCAGGGGGCGATCGGGAGCAGTTCTTC.

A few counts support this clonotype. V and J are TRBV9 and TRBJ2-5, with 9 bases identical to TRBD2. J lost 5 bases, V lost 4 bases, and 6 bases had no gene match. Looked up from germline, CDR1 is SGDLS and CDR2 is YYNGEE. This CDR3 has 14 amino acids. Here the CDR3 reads CASSPRGGMETQYF. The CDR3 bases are TGTGCCAGCAGCCCGCGGGGGGGCATGGAGACCCAGTACTTC.

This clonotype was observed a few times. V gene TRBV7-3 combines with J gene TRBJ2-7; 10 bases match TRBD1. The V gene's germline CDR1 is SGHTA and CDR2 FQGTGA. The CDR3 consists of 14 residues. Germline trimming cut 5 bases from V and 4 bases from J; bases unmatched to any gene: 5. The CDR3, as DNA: TGTGCCAGCAGCCTGGGACAGGGGTATTACGAGCAGTACTTC. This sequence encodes CASSLGQGYYEQYF.

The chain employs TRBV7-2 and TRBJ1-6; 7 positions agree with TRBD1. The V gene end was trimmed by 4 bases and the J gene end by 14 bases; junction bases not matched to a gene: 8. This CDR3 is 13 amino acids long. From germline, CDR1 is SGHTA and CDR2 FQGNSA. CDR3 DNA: TGTGCCAGCAGCTCCGAAGGACAGGCCACCCTCCACTTT. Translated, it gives CASSSEGQATLHF.

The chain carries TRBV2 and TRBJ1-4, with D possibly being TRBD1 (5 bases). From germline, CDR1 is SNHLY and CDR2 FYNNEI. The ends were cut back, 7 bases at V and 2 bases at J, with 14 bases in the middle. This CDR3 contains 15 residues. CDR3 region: CASTGGRTTNEKLFF. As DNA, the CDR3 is TGTGCCAGCACCGGGGGAAGGACCACTAATGAAAAACTGTTTTTT. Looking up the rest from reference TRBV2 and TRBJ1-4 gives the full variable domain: EPEVTQTPSHQVTQMGQEVILRCVPISNHLYFYWYRQILGQKVEFLVSFYNNEISEKSEIFDDQFSVERPDGSNFTLKIRSTKLEDSAMYFCASTGGRTTNEKLFFGSGTQLSVL.

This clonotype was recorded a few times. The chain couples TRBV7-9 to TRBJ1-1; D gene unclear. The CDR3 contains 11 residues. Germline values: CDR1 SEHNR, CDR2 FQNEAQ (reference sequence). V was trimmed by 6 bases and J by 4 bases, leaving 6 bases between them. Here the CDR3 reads CASSQITEAFF. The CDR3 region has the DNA TGTGCCAGCAGTCAGATCACTGAAGCTTTCTTT.

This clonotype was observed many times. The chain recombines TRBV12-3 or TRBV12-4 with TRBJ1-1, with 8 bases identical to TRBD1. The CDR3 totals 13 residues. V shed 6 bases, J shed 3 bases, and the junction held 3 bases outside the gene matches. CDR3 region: CASSLTGDTEAFF. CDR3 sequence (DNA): TGTGCCAGCAGCTTGACAGGGGACACTGAAGCTTTCTTT.

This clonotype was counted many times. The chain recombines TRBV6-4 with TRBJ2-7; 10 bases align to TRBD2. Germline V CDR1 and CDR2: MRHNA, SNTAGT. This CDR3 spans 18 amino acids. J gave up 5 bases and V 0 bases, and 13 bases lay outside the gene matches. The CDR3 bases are TGTGCCAGCAGTGACTCGACGGCTAGCGGGGGCCTTAAGCACGAGCAGTACGTC. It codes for CASSDSTASGGLKHEQYV.

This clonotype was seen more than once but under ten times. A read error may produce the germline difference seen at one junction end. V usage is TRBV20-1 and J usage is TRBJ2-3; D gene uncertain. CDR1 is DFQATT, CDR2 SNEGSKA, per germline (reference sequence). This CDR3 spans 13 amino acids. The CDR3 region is CSARGSSRDTQYF. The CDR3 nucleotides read TGCAGTGCTAGAGGGAGTAGCAGAGATACGCAGTATTTT.

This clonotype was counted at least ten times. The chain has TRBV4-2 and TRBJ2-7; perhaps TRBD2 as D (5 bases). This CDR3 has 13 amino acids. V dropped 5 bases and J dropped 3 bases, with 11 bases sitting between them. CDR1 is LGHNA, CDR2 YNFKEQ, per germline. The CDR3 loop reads CASSADGGYEQYF. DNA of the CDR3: TGTGCCAGCAGCGCTGACGGAGGCTACGAGCAGTACTTC.

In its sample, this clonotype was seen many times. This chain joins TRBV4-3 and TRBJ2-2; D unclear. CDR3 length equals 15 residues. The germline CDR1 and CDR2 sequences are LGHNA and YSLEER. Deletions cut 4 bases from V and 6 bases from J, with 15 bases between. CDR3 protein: CASSPRPVQSGELFF. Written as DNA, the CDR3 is TGCGCCAGCAGCCCACGACCAGTACAGTCCGGGGAGCTGTTTTTT.

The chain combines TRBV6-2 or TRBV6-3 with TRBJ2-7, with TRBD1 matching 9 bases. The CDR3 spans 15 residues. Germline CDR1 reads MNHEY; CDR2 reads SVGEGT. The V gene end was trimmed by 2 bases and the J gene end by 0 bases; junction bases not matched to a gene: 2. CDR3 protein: CASSYATGGSYEQYF. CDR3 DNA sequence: TGTGCCAGCAGTTACGCGACAGGGGGCTCCTACGAGCAGTACTTC.

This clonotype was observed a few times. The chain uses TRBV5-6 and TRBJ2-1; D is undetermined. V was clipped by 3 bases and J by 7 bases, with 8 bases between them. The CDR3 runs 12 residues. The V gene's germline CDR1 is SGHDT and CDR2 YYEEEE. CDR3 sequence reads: CASSSLRNEQFF. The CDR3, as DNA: TGTGCCAGCAGCTCTCTCAGAAATGAGCAGTTCTTC.

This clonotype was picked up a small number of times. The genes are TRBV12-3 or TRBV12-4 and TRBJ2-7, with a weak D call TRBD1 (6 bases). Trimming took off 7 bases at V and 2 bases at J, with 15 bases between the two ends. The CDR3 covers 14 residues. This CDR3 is CASTPQGSAYEQYF. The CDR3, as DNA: TGTGCCAGCACCCCGCAGGGGTCCGCCTACGAGCAGTACTTC.

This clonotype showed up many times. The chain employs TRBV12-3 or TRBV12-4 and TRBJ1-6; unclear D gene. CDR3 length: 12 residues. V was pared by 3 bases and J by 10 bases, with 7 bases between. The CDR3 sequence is CASSLRLSPLHF. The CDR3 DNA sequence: TGTGCCAGCAGTTTGAGGTTGTCACCCCTCCACTTT.

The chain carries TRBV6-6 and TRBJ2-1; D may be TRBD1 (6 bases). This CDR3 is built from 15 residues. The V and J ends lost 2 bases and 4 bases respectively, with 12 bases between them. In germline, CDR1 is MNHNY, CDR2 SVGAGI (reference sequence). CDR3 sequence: CASSYRGSSYNEQFF. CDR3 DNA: TGTGCCAGCAGTTACAGGGGGAGCTCATACAATGAGCAGTTCTTC.

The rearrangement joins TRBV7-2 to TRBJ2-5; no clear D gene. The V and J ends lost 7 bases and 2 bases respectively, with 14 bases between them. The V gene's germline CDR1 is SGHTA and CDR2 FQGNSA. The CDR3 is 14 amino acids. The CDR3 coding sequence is TGTGCCAGCACCCCTTATGGCCCGCAAGAGACCCAGTACTTC. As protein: CASTPYGPQETQYF.

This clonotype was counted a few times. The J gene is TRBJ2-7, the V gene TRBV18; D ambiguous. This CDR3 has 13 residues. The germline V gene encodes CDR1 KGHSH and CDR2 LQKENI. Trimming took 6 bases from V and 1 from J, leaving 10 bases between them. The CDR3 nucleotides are TGTGCCAGCTCTCCCGTTGAATCCTACGAGCAGTACTTC. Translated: CASSPVESYEQYF.